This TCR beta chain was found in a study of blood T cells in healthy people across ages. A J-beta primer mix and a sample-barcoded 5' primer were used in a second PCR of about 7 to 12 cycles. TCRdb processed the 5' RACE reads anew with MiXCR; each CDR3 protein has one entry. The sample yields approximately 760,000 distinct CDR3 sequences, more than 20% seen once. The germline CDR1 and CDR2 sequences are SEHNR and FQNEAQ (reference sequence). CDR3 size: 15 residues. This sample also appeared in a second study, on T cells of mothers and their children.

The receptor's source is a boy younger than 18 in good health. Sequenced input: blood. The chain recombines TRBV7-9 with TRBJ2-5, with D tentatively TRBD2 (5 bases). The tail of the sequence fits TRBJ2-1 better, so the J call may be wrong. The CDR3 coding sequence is TGTGCCAGCAGCTTAAGTCTAGCTCAAGCCGATGAGCAGTTCTTC. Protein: CASSLSLAQADEQFF.